This T cell receptor beta chain was sequenced during a study of blood T cells in healthy people across ages. Study outcomes and limitations: Long-lived donors exceeded aged donors in naive CD4+ cells and diversity.

In regard to this clonotype: The antigen is undetermined.

With each sample, at least 5 micrograms of total RNA were extracted. Sample-barcoded 5' priming and a J-beta primer mix drove a second PCR of 7 to 11 cycles. A single record per CDR3 protein comes from TCRdb applying MiXCR to the 5' RACE reads. The sample has roughly 800,000 distinct CDR3 sequences; 53% are singletons. In germline, CDR1 is SGDLS, CDR2 YYNGEE. Trimming removed 3 bases at V and 8 bases at J, with 15 bases between. The CDR3 length is 14 residues. The source material was blood. The chain combines TRBV9 with TRBJ2-1; D may be TRBD1 (5 bases). The receptor comes from a man older than 75 in good health. The CDR3 is CASSGSGNRYEQFF. CDR3 nucleotides: TGTGCCAGCAGCGGATCAGGGAATAGATATGAGCAGTTCTTC.